The clone carrying this TCR beta chain was counted between two and nine times. Antigen specificity is unknown. These data originate in a study of response to subunit inactivated influenza vaccine. Study-level findings and limits: Every seasonal influenza vaccination brings in few new T cells, the authors suggested.

The CDR3 has 15 amino acids. Trimming left V 2 bases short and J 6 bases short, with 14 bases between. Germline V gene data show CDR1 as SNHLY and CDR2 as FYNNEI. TCRdb reprocessed the RT-PCR reads with MiXCR, giving one entry per CDR3 protein. This sample has 170,000 or so distinct CDR3 sequences; around 10% occur once, and the top ten carry 35% to 40%. This specimen consisted of CD8+ T cells sorted from PBMCs, obtained around 25 months after vaccination. This receptor was taken from a man aged 50 to 75 who received an inactivated influenza vaccine. This rearrangement joins TRBV2 to TRBJ2-1; no reliable D call. The CDR3 region is CASSELGGGRNEQFF. The CDR3 bases are TGTGCCAGCAGTGAACTTGGCGGCGGTCGCAATGAGCAGTTCTTC. Full variable domain (missing parts from reference TRBV2 and TRBJ2-1): EPEVTQTPSHQVTQMGQEVILRCVPISNHLYFYWYRQILGQKVEFLVSFYNNEISEKSEIFDDQFSVERPDGSNFTLKIRSTKLEDSAMYFCASSELGGGRNEQFFGPGTRLTVL.